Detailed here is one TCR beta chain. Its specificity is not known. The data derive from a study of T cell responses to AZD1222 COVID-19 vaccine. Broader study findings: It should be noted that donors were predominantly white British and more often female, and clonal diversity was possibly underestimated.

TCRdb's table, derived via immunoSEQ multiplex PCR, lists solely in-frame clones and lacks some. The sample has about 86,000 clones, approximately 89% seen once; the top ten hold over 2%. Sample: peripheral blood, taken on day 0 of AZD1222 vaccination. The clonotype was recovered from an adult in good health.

This CDR3 reads CSVAFGTSAEAFF. DNA for the CDR3: TGCAGCGTTGCGTTTGGCACTTCGGCTGAAGCTTTCTTT. The rearrangement links TRBV29-1 to TRBJ1-1; D gene ambiguous. CDR1 and CDR2 from the germline V gene are SQVTM and ANQGSEA. Trimming left V 4 bases short and J 6 bases short, with 15 bases between. The CDR3 sequence is 13 residues long.